The 24 T cell receptor beta chains in this list originate from one sample, sequenced in a study of breast tumors, draining lymph nodes, adjacent tissues. TCRdb recomputed calls from the multiplex PCR reads with MiXCR, one row per CDR3 protein. The sample carries about 200,000 distinct CDR3 sequences, under 40% recorded once. The lymph nodes were axillary draining lymph nodes from breast cancer patients. The sequencing sample was made of axillary lymph node tissue. These receptors came from a female donor with breast cancer. Some clones in this sample may be carry-over from other donors' samples.

This clonotype has more than one count but fewer than ten. A read error may explain this, as a much larger clone is one base away. The CDR3 sequence is CSGQAGTDQATQYF. The CDR3 region has the DNA TGCAGTGGTCAGGCCGGGACAGACCAAGCGACCCAGTACTTC. The rearrangement links TRBV20-1 to TRBJ2-5, with 7 bases identical to TRBD1. The CDR3 runs 14 residues. CDR1 is DFQATT, CDR2 SNEGSKA, per germline (reference sequence).

The chain joins TRBV6-5 to TRBJ2-2; no clear D gene. Between the trimmed V and J ends, which lost 6 bases and 2 bases, there was a span of 4 bases. CDR3 size: 12 residues. Germline V CDR1 and CDR2: MNHEY, SVGAGI. CDR3 residues: CASRGNTGELFF. Here the CDR3 DNA reads TGTGCCAGCAGGGGAAACACCGGGGAGCTGTTTTTT.

This clonotype has a count of ten or more. CDR3 DNA: TGTGCCAGCAGCTCGGACAGGGACCACGAGCAGTACTTC. Translation gives CASSSDRDHEQYF. The V call is TRBV11-2, the J call TRBJ2-7; 8 bases are a match to TRBD1. The CDR3 runs to 13 residues. V shed 4 bases and J 5 bases; nucleotides not matched to a gene: 4. The V gene's germline CDR1 is SGHAT and CDR2 FQNNGV.

The J gene is TRBJ1-2, the V gene TRBV9; 8 nucleotides match TRBD1. V shed 0 bases and J 4 bases; nucleotides not matched to a gene: 5. The CDR3 is made up of 15 amino acids. Germline V gives CDR1 SGDLS, CDR2 YYNGEE. Written as DNA, the CDR3 is TGTGCCAGCAGCGTAGGTGGACAGGGAACCTATGGCTACACCTTC. Protein sequence: CASSVGGQGTYGYTF.

V usage is TRBV12-3 or TRBV12-4 and J usage is TRBJ2-2, with a tentative D call TRBD1 (5 bases). This CDR3 comprises 17 residues. Trimming took 0 bases from V and 0 from J, leaving 11 bases between them. The CDR3 region has the DNA TGTGCCAGCAGTTTAGCGCTAGGGGCCGCGAACACCGGGGAGCTGTTTTTT. Residues: CASSLALGAANTGELFF.

This clonotype was recorded many times. This rearrangement joins TRBV19 to TRBJ2-2; TRBD1 aligns across 10 bases. The junction had 6 bases not matched to a gene; V was cut back by 7 bases and J by 4 bases. The CDR3 runs to 15 residues. Germline-derived CDR1 and CDR2 are LNHDA and SQIVND (reference sequence). The CDR3 DNA reads TGTGCCAGTACCCGGACAGGGGGTCGCACCGGGGAGCTGTTTTTT. This encodes CASTRTGGRTGELFF.

This clonotype was seen many times. CDR3 in DNA: TGCGCCAGCAGCGGTTACTCTGGAAACACCATATATTTT. It specifies CASSGYSGNTIYF. The V call is TRBV10-2, the J call TRBJ1-3, with D unresolved. CDR1 is WSHSY, CDR2 SAAADI, per germline. There are 13 residues in the CDR3. V lost 6 bases to trimming and J lost 0 bases, with 6 bases between them.

V is TRBV24-1 and J is TRBJ2-7; 9 bases match TRBD1. This CDR3 is built from 16 residues. Germline V gives CDR1 KGHDR, CDR2 SFDVKD. The junction had 11 bases not matched to a gene; V was cut back by 7 bases and J by 2 bases. The chain's CDR3 is CATSSPGTGRTYEQYF. The DNA of the CDR3 is TGTGCCACCAGCTCTCCCGGGACAGGGAGGACCTACGAGCAGTACTTC.

Many counts were recorded for this clonotype. The V call is TRBV20-1, the J call TRBJ2-1; 7 positions match TRBD2. The CDR3 is made up of 12 amino acids. Germline V lookup: CDR1 DFQATT, CDR2 SNEGSKA (reference sequence). Here the CDR3 reads CSGGSSYNEQFF. CDR3 bases: TGCAGCGGGGGGAGCTCCTACAATGAGCAGTTCTTC.

The V and J genes are TRBV6-4 and TRBJ2-3; D is unresolved. The V and J ends lost 5 bases and 9 bases respectively, with 15 bases between them. The germline gives CDR1 MRHNA, CDR2 SNTAGT. This CDR3 is 13 amino acids long. CDR3 coding DNA: TGTGCCAGCAGTCCGCCTCCCCGGTACACGCAGTATTTT. Translating gives CASSPPPRYTQYF.

This clonotype was counted a few times. The chain joins TRBV5-1 to TRBJ2-5, with TRBD2 matching 11 bases. Germline V gene lookup returns CDR1 SGHRS and CDR2 YFSETQ. The CDR3 spans 16 residues. V shed 0 bases, J shed 8 bases, and the junction held 9 bases outside the gene matches. The CDR3 loop is CASSLALVSGGATQYF. The CDR3 DNA reads TGCGCCAGCAGCTTGGCCCTGGTTAGCGGGGGGGCCACCCAGTACTTC.

This clonotype was recorded a few times. The chain joins TRBV18 to TRBJ2-2; D gene ambiguous. CDR1 is KGHSH and CDR2 is LQKENI in the germline V gene. This CDR3 is built from 17 residues. The ends were cut back, 2 bases at V and 4 bases at J, with 17 bases in the middle. CDR3 in amino acids: CASSPNLLTVGTGELFF. CDR3 in DNA: TGTGCCAGCTCACCAAACCTCCTCACAGTTGGCACCGGGGAGCTGTTTTTT. The full variable domain, with the rest looked up from reference TRBV18 and TRBJ2-2, is NAGVMQNPRHLVRRRGQEARLRCSPMKGHSHVYWYRQLPEEGLKFMVYLQKENIIDESGMPKERFSAEFPKEGPSILRIQQVVRGDSAAYFCASSPNLLTVGTGELFFGEGSRLTVL.

In regard to this clonotype: This is likely a read error, given that the CDR3 carries no conserved phenylalanine or tryptophan at its end. The chain carries TRBV9 and TRBJ2-2; 7 bases fit TRBD2. With 3 bases clipped from V and 5 bases from J, the junction kept 1 base outside the gene matches. Germline V lookup: CDR1 SGDLS, CDR2 YYNGEE. The CDR3 spans 13 residues. In DNA, the CDR3 is TGTGCCAGCAGCGCCGGGGGGACCGGGGAGCTGTTTTCT. This gives the protein CASSAGGTGELFS.

This clonotype has more than one count but fewer than ten. V and J are TRBV7-9 and TRBJ1-1; D remains unclear. This CDR3 is 14 amino acids long. Germline V gives CDR1 SEHNR, CDR2 FQNEAQ (reference sequence). With 5 bases removed from V and 3 bases from J, the gap between germline ends came to 13 bases. The CDR3 region has the DNA TGTGCCAGCAGCCCTTACGATGTAGACACTGAAGCTTTCTTT. Amino acids: CASSPYDVDTEAFF.

Worth noting for this clonotype: Since a much larger clone is just one base distant, this may be a read error. The chain carries TRBV20-1 and TRBJ2-3; D is tentatively TRBD1 or TRBD2 (5 bases each). This CDR3 is built from 16 residues. CDR1 is DFQATT and CDR2 is SNEGSKA in the germline V gene (reference sequence). V lost 0 bases to trimming and J lost 5 bases, with 18 bases between them. CDR3 coding DNA: TGCAGTGCTAGAGATTCTGCGAGGGGCCCTTTAGATACGCAGTATTTT. This translates into CSARDSARGPLDTQYF.

This clonotype has only one observation. A single base separates this from a much larger clone, so it may be a read error. The chain recombines TRBV6-5 with TRBJ2-6; a possible D gene is TRBD2 (5 bases). CDR1 MNHEY and CDR2 SVGAGI come from the germline V gene. CDR3 size: 17 residues. Trimming removed 5 bases from V and 0 bases from J, with 14 bases in between. DNA for the CDR3: TGTGCCAGCAGTCCCTTCGGGGTTAGCTCTGGGGCCAACGTCCTGACTTTC. It codes for CASSPFGVSSGANVLTF.

At least ten counts were recorded for this clonotype. This chain connects TRBV19 to TRBJ1-2; D is possibly TRBD1 (5 bases). The V gene's germline CDR1 is LNHDA and CDR2 SQIVND (reference sequence). This CDR3 comprises 14 residues. V was cut by 8 bases and J by 6 bases, with 19 bases left in between. For the CDR3, the DNA is TGTGCCAGTCGAGTGTCCGGGGCGGGCGATGGCTACACCTTC. Translation gives CASRVSGAGDGYTF. Full variable domain (missing parts from reference TRBV19 and TRBJ1-2): DGGITQSPKYLFRKEGQNVTLSCEQNLNHDAMYWYRQDPGQGLRLIYYSQIVNDFQKGDIAEGYSVSREKKESFPLTVTSAQKNPTAFYLCASRVSGAGDGYTFGSGTRLTVV.

The table lists this clonotype with many counts. This CDR3 reads CASSQGTVSGGYTF. In DNA, the CDR3 is TGTGCCAGCAGCCAAGGAACCGTCAGTGGTGGCTACACCTTC. This chain connects TRBV14 to TRBJ1-2, with D unresolved. CDR1 SGHDN and CDR2 FVKESK come from the germline V gene. Deletions cut 1 base from V and 7 bases from J, with 13 bases between. This CDR3 region has 14 residues.

This clonotype was picked up a small number of times. This CDR3 reads CASRTYRTGDLGGGNQPQHF. The CDR3 DNA sequence: TGTGCCAGCAGAACCTACCGGACAGGGGATCTTGGTGGGGGCAATCAGCCCCAGCATTTT. The chain has TRBV6-2 or TRBV6-3 and TRBJ1-5, with 9 bases identical to TRBD1. Unmatched junction bases numbered 20, after V lost 6 bases and J lost 2 bases. Germline assignment: CDR1 MNHEY and CDR2 SVGEGT. There are 20 residues in the CDR3.

A note on this clonotype: This may stem from a read error, because a much larger clone lies one nucleotide away. The chain joins TRBV6-4 to TRBJ1-3; D is undetermined. CDR1 and CDR2 from the germline V gene are MRHNA and SNTAGT. The CDR3 is made up of 13 amino acids. CDR3 bases: TGTACCAGCCCGCGGTTCTCTGGAAACACCATATATTTT. Residues: CTSPRFSGNTIYF.

With respect to this clonotype: One base away lies a much larger clone, so this may be a sequencing read error. V and J are TRBV5-1 and TRBJ2-1, with unresolved D. Germline loops: CDR1 SGHRS, CDR2 YFSETQ. The CDR3 contains 11 residues. The CDR3 coding sequence is TGCACCAGCGCAAGTAGCAATGAGCAGTTCTTC. It translates to CTSASSNEQFF.

This clonotype has only a few counts. A read error may explain this, as a much larger clone is one base away. The chain couples TRBV7-8 to TRBJ2-7; 8 bases are shared with TRBD1. Germline V lookup: CDR1 SGHVS, CDR2 FQNEAQ. CDR3 length: 14 residues. The CDR3 sequence is CASSLTGQGTEQHF. In DNA form, the CDR3 reads TGTGCCAGCAGCTTAACCGGACAGGGTACCGAGCAGCACTTC. Complete variable domain (other parts from reference TRBV7-8 and TRBJ2-7): GAGVSQSPRYKVAKRGQDVALRCDPISGHVSLFWYQQALGQGPEFLTYFQNEAQLDKSGLPSDRFFAERPEGSVSTLKIQRTQQEDSAVYLCASSLTGQGTEQHFGPGTRLTVT.

The chain has TRBV7-6 and TRBJ1-2, with TRBD1 matching 10 bases. V lost 5 bases, J lost 10 bases, and 7 bases stayed unmatched. Germline CDR1 reads SGHVS; CDR2 reads FNYEAQ. The CDR3 loop spans 13 amino acids. The CDR3 sequence is CASSLDRGGDYTF. CDR3 nucleotide sequence: TGTGCCAGCAGCCTGGACAGGGGGGGGGACTACACCTTC.

This clonotype has ten or more counts. This rearrangement joins TRBV6-6 to TRBJ2-7, with D possibly being TRBD1 or TRBD2 (6 bases each). The CDR3 length is 13 residues. Germline CDR1 MNHNY, CDR2 SVGAGI (reference sequence). Between the trimmed V and J ends, which lost 6 bases and 6 bases, there was a span of 15 bases. The CDR3 loop reads CASSRTRGLEQYF. The CDR3 region has the DNA TGTGCCAGCAGCCGAACCCGGGGGCTCGAGCAGTACTTC.